This T cell receptor beta chain was sequenced for a study of blood T cell repertoires in COVID-19. Study context: The analysed material was cDNA or gDNA that came from T cells, B-cell-depleted T cells, or PBMCs.

Original methodology: Amplification with reference gene primers provided the estimates of nucleated cell counts. Clones were read by immunoSEQ multiplex PCR, and TCRdb kept only the in-frame ones, dropping some. V and J calls plus clone size are reproduced from that table; the DNA served to infer D and trimming. The sample has roughly 160,000 clones, approximately 84% seen once; the top ten hold about 5.6%. This clonotype was sampled from a woman in her fifties or sixties with COVID-19, enrolled during active disease. Sequencing used peripheral blood.

The CDR3 loop reads CASSLGGGNQPQHF. The CDR3 DNA is TGTGCCAGCAGTTTAGGAGGGGGCAATCAGCCCCAGCATTTT. The chain has TRBV28 and TRBJ1-5; tentative D call: TRBD1 (5 bases). This CDR3 contains 14 residues. The germline V gene has CDR1 MDHEN and CDR2 SYDVKM. V was clipped by 2 bases and J by 2 bases, with 7 bases between them.